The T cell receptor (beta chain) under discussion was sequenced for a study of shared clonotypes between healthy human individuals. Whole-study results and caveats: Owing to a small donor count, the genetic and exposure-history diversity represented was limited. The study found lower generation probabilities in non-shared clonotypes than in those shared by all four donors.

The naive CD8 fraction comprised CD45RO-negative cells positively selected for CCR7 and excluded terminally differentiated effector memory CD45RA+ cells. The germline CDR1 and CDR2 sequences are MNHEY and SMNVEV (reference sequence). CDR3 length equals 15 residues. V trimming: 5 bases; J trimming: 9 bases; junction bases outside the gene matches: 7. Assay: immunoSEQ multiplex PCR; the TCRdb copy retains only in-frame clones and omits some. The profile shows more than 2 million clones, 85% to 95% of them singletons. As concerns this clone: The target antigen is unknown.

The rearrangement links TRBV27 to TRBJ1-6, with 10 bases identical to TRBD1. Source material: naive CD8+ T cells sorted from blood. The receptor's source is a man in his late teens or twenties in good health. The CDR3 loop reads CASSQETGGFSPLHF. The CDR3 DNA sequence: TGTGCCAGCAGTCAAGAGACAGGGGGCTTTTCACCCCTCCACTTT.